This TCR beta chain was identified during a study of T cells in Graves' hyperthyroidism and ophthalmopathy. As for the study in general: Peripheral blood was acquired at first diagnosis, ahead of any therapy whatsoever. Findings and limits, study-wide: In blood, most of the thyroid clonotypes expanded above 0.001 were also present.

This CDR3 comprises 17 residues. V trimming: 8 bases; J trimming: 6 bases; junction bases outside the gene matches: 18. The germline CDR1 and CDR2 sequences are MNHEY and SVGEGT. Of note for this clonotype: Its antigen is undetermined.

The CDR3 regions of TCR beta were amplified from RNA transcripts. During a first-round RT-PCR of the TCR CDR3, the HTBI primer set was used. TCRdb used MiXCR to reprocess the multiplex PCR reads, holding one entry per CDR3 protein. The table lists about 360,000 distinct CDR3 sequences, around 14% of them singletons. The authors deemed Graves' hyperthyroidism stable absent ophthalmopathy progression within 18 months. Sequences were obtained from blood. The TCR was taken from a woman between 18 and 30 years old with Graves' hyperthyroidism. This rearrangement joins TRBV6-2 or TRBV6-3 to TRBJ2-2, with 7 bases lining up with TRBD2. CDR3 amino acids: CASSPRGEGLGAGELFF. The CDR3 nucleotides read TGTGCCAGCTCACCACGCGGGGAGGGCCTAGGCGCCGGGGAGCTGTTTTTT.